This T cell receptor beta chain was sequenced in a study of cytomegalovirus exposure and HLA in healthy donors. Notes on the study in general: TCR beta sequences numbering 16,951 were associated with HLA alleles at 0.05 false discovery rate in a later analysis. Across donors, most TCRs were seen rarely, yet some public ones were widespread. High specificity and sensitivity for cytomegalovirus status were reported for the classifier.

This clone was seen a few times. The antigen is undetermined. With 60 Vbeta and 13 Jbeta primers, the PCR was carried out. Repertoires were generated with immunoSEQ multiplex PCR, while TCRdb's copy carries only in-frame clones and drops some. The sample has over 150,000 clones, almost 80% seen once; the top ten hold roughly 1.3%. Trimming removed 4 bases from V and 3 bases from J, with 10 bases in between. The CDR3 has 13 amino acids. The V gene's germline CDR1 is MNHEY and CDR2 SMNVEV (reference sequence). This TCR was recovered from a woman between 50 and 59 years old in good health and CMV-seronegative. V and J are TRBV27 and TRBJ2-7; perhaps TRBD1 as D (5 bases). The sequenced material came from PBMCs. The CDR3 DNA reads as TGTGCCAGCAGTTATGGACATGACTACGAGCAGTACTTC. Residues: CASSYGHDYEQYF.